One and the same sample provided the 22 T cell receptor beta chains below, sequenced in a study of breast tumors, draining lymph nodes, adjacent tissues. Samples came from axillary lymph nodes draining the breast cancer. TCRdb redid the calling of the multiplex PCR reads with MiXCR, one entry per CDR3 protein. This repertoire shows about 180,000 distinct CDR3 sequences, 25% to 40% found once; its top ten account for about 4%. The sequenced material came from axillary lymph node tissue. The receptors here all came from a female donor with breast cancer. Some clones in this sample may be carry-over from other donors' samples.

This clonotype appeared once. This sequence joins TRBV5-1 and TRBJ2-2; 7 nucleotides line up with TRBD2. With V trimmed by 0 bases and J by 4 bases, 18 bases remained unmatched. Germline V gives CDR1 SGHRS, CDR2 YFSETQ. The CDR3 totals 20 residues. Here the CDR3 DNA reads TGCGCCAGCAGCTTGGGTACGGGGGGTAAAGGACCGGGGAGCACCGGGGAGCTGTTTTTT. Translation: CASSLGTGGKGPGSTGELFF.

The V call is TRBV24-1, the J call TRBJ1-6; a weak D match, TRBD1 (5 bases). With 4 bases removed from V and 7 bases from J, the gap between germline ends came to 7 bases. Per germline, CDR1 KGHDR and CDR2 SFDVKD. The CDR3 has 13 amino acids. The DNA for the CDR3 is TGTGCCACCAGTGAAGGGGTAAATTCACCCCTCCACTTT. Amino acids: CATSEGVNSPLHF.

This clonotype was observed at least ten times. The rearrangement joins TRBV7-2 to TRBJ1-2, with 9 bases fitting TRBD1. CDR3 length: 18 amino acids. The V gene's germline CDR1 is SGHTA and CDR2 FQGNSA. V gave up 1 base and J gave up 2 bases; unmatched junction bases: 11. The CDR3 loop reads CASSLEPPPGQGNYGYTF. CDR3 sequence (DNA): TGTGCCAGCAGCTTAGAGCCCCCCCCGGGACAGGGAAACTATGGCTACACCTTC.

This clonotype came up a few times. Relative to the germline gene, one junction end is altered; a read error may explain this. The chain recombines TRBV6-5 with TRBJ1-2; D gene uncertain. The CDR3 runs 13 residues. The germline CDR1 and CDR2 sequences are MNHEY and SVGAGI. For the CDR3, the DNA is TGTGCCAGCAGTCACTCGCCGTTCTATGGCTACACCTTC. Its protein product is CASSHSPFYGYTF.

Regarding this clonotype: Sequence at one end of the junction differs from germline and may be a read error. This chain links TRBV6-5 with TRBJ1-3; D perhaps matches TRBD1 (5 bases). The CDR3 runs to 15 residues. Germline V lookup: CDR1 MNHEY, CDR2 SVGAGI. The CDR3 loop is CASSHSYGGGDAIYF. The CDR3 DNA sequence: TGTGCCAGCAGTCACTCCTATGGTGGCGGGGACGCCATATATTTT.

This clonotype was seen many times. One end of the junction does not line up with germline, which may come from a read error. The chain carries TRBV5-1 and TRBJ2-1, with D uncertain. The CDR3 totals 14 residues. Germline lookup yields CDR1 SGHRS and CDR2 YFSETQ. The CDR3: CASSLFSRYNKQFF. CDR3 in DNA: TGCGCCAGCAGCTTGTTTTCTAGATACAATAAGCAGTTCTTC.

This clonotype was counted once. V gene TRBV25-1 combines with J gene TRBJ1-6, with 10 nucleotides matching TRBD1. Germline V gives CDR1 MGHDK, CDR2 SYGVNS. The CDR3 totals 15 residues. This CDR3 reads CARDSGTGDDSPLHF. For the CDR3, the DNA is TGTGCTAGAGATAGTGGGACAGGGGACGATTCACCCCTCCACTTT.

There are many counts of this clonotype. The chain couples TRBV12-3 or TRBV12-4 to TRBJ2-3; 11 nucleotides match TRBD1. This CDR3 spans 14 amino acids. J lost 4 bases, V lost 5 bases, and 2 bases had no gene match. The CDR3, as DNA: TGTGCCAGCAGTCGGACAGGGGGCGCAGATACGCAGTATTTT. As protein: CASSRTGGADTQYF.

This clonotype was seen many times. The J gene is TRBJ2-1, the V gene TRBV7-2; perhaps D is TRBD1 or TRBD2 (6 bases each). Trimming removed 1 base at V and 5 bases at J, with 12 bases between. CDR3 length: 15 amino acids. Germline V gene sequence: CDR1 SGHTA, CDR2 FQGNSA. The CDR3 loop reads CASSLVGGGHNEQFF. CDR3 coding DNA: TGTGCCAGCAGCTTAGTCGGAGGGGGGCACAATGAGCAGTTCTTC.

This clonotype was seen at least ten times. This chain connects TRBV19 to TRBJ2-7, with D unresolved. Germline V gene data show CDR1 as LNHDA and CDR2 as SQIVND (reference sequence). The length of the CDR3 is 12 residues. V gave up 6 bases and J gave up 7 bases, with 13 bases separating them. Written as DNA, the CDR3 is TGTGCCAGTAGGGGATCCCTGAGGGAGCAGTACTTC. Encoded protein: CASRGSLREQYF.

The rearrangement links TRBV13 to TRBJ2-1, with 7 positions matching TRBD2. The germline CDR1 and CDR2 sequences are PRHDT and FYEKMQ (reference sequence). The J segment lost 9 bases and the V segment lost 7 bases, leaving 9 bases of the junction unmatched. CDR3 length: 13 amino acids. The CDR3 loop is CASTPSGGTEQFF. The CDR3 nucleotides are TGTGCCAGCACCCCCTCGGGGGGTACTGAGCAGTTCTTC.

This clonotype came up many times. CDR3 in DNA: TGCAGTGCTAGAGGCGGGACTAGCGGGTCCTACAATGAGCAGTTCTTC. It codes for CSARGGTSGSYNEQFF. This chain uses TRBV20-1 with TRBJ2-1; 12 bases line up with TRBD2. This CDR3 comprises 16 residues. V was pared by 1 base and J by 1 base, with 2 bases of the junction left unmatched. Looked up from germline, CDR1 is DFQATT and CDR2 is SNEGSKA (reference sequence).

The rearrangement joins TRBV30 to TRBJ1-2; weak D call: TRBD1 (6 bases). CDR1 is GTSNPN and CDR2 is SVGIG in the germline V gene (reference sequence). Trimming took off 1 base at V and 5 bases at J, with 8 bases between the two ends. The CDR3 has 12 amino acids. The DNA for the CDR3 is TGTGCCTGGAGTGACAGGGAATATGGCTACACCTTC. Encoded protein: CAWSDREYGYTF.

This clonotype appeared many times. This chain uses TRBV25-1 with TRBJ2-1; TRBD2 matches 8 bases. The V and J ends lost 4 bases and 4 bases, in that order; junction bases with no gene match: 12. The CDR3 has 17 amino acids. Germline V CDR1 and CDR2: MGHDK, SYGVNS. The DNA of the CDR3 is TGTGCCAGCAGTGCCTCCGGGGGGGCGGGAGTTTACAATGAGCAGTTCTTC. Protein: CASSASGGAGVYNEQFF. Based on the CDR3 plus reference TRBV25-1 and TRBJ2-1, the full variable domain is EADIYQTPRYLVIGTGKKITLECSQTMGHDKMYWYQQDPGMELHLIHYSYGVNSTEKGDLSSESTVSRIRTEHFPLTLESARPSHTSQYLCASSASGGAGVYNEQFFGPGTRLTVL.

This clonotype was observed many times. This chain links TRBV24-1 with TRBJ2-7; TRBD1 is a possible D gene (5 bases). The CDR3 is 13 residues long. CDR1 and CDR2 from the germline V gene are KGHDR and SFDVKD. V lost 3 bases to trimming and J lost 4 bases, with 9 bases between them. DNA of the CDR3: TGTGCCACCAGTGATGGGGCCCGGTACGAGCAGTACTTC. It is translated as CATSDGARYEQYF.

This clonotype has ten or more counts. This chain joins TRBV6-1 and TRBJ2-7; D is unclear. The V end lost 1 base, the J end lost 0 bases, and 10 bases lay between the germline ends. CDR1 is MNHNS and CDR2 is SASEGT in the germline V gene. This CDR3 contains 15 residues. In nucleotides, the CDR3 is TGTGCCAGCAGTGAAGACCCATTAAGCTCCTACGAGCAGTACTTC. It codes for CASSEDPLSSYEQYF.

As to this clonotype: A much larger clonotype is one base distant, so this may be a read error. The chain recombines TRBV7-7 with TRBJ2-5; D possibly matches TRBD1 or TRBD2 (5 bases each). CDR1 is SSHAT, CDR2 FNYEAQ, per germline (reference sequence). The CDR3 loop spans 15 amino acids. The CDR3 protein is CASSPRVGEQETQHF. CDR3 sequence (DNA): TGTGCTAGCAGCCCTCGGGTGGGGGAGCAAGAGACCCAGCACTTC.

This clonotype was recorded many times. The chain uses TRBV20-1 and TRBJ2-1, with D perhaps TRBD2 (5 bases). The CDR3 extends over 15 amino acids. Germline assignment: CDR1 DFQATT and CDR2 SNEGSKA (reference sequence). V was cut by 1 base and J by 0 bases, with 10 bases left in between. The CDR3 loop is CSARVAGSSYNEQFF. CDR3 DNA: TGCAGTGCTAGAGTTGCGGGCTCCTCCTACAATGAGCAGTTCTTC.

The V gene is TRBV7-9, the J gene TRBJ2-1; TRBD2 agrees at 8 bases. CDR3 length: 13 amino acids. Germline CDR1 reads SEHNR; CDR2 reads FQNEAQ (reference sequence). The trim removed 7 bases at V and 7 bases at J, leaving 6 bases unmatched. CDR3 sequence reads: CASNREGGNEQFF. CDR3 coding DNA: TGTGCCAGCAACCGGGAGGGGGGTAATGAGCAGTTCTTC.

This clonotype came up a few times. The chain recombines TRBV28 with TRBJ2-1, with 7 nucleotides matching TRBD1. The CDR3 length is 16 residues. After removal of 5 bases from V and 0 bases from J, the junction contained 7 bases not matched to a gene. The V gene's germline CDR1 is MDHEN and CDR2 SYDVKM. This CDR3 reads CASSPTGVPSYNEQFF. The CDR3 DNA reads TGTGCCAGCAGTCCAACAGGGGTTCCCTCCTACAATGAGCAGTTCTTC.

A remark on this clonotype: A much larger clone sits a single nucleotide away, making a read error possible. V usage is TRBV7-9 and J usage is TRBJ2-1; TRBD2 matches 9 bases. CDR3 length: 12 amino acids. Germline V gives CDR1 SEHNR, CDR2 FQNEAQ (reference sequence). CDR3 in amino acids: CAGSGGYNEQFF. The DNA of the CDR3 is TGTGCCGGCAGCGGGGGGTACAATGAGCAGTTCTTC.

The sample holds many counts of this clonotype. The chain uses TRBV14 and TRBJ2-3; D gene uncertain. Per germline, CDR1 SGHDN and CDR2 FVKESK. Trimming cost V 1 base and J 7 bases, with 6 bases left between them. The CDR3 is 12 residues long. The CDR3 region has the DNA TGTGCCAGCAGCCAAGGTAGCTATACGCAGTATTTT. Protein: CASSQGSYTQYF.